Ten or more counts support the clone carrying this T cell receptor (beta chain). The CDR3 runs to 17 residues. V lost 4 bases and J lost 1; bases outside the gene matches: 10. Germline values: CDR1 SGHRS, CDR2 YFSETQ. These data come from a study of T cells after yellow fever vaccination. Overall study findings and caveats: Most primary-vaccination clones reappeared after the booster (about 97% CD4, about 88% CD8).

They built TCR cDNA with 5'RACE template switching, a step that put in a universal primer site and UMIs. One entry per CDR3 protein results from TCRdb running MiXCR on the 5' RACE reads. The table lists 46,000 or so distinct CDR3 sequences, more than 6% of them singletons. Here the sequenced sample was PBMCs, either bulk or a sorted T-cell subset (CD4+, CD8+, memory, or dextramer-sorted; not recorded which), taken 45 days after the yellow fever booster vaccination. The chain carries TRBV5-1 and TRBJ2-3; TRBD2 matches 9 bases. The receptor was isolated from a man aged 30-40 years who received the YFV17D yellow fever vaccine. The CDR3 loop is CASSPYLLAGGTDTQYF. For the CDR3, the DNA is TGCGCCAGCAGCCCGTACCTGTTAGCGGGGGGCACAGATACGCAGTATTTT.